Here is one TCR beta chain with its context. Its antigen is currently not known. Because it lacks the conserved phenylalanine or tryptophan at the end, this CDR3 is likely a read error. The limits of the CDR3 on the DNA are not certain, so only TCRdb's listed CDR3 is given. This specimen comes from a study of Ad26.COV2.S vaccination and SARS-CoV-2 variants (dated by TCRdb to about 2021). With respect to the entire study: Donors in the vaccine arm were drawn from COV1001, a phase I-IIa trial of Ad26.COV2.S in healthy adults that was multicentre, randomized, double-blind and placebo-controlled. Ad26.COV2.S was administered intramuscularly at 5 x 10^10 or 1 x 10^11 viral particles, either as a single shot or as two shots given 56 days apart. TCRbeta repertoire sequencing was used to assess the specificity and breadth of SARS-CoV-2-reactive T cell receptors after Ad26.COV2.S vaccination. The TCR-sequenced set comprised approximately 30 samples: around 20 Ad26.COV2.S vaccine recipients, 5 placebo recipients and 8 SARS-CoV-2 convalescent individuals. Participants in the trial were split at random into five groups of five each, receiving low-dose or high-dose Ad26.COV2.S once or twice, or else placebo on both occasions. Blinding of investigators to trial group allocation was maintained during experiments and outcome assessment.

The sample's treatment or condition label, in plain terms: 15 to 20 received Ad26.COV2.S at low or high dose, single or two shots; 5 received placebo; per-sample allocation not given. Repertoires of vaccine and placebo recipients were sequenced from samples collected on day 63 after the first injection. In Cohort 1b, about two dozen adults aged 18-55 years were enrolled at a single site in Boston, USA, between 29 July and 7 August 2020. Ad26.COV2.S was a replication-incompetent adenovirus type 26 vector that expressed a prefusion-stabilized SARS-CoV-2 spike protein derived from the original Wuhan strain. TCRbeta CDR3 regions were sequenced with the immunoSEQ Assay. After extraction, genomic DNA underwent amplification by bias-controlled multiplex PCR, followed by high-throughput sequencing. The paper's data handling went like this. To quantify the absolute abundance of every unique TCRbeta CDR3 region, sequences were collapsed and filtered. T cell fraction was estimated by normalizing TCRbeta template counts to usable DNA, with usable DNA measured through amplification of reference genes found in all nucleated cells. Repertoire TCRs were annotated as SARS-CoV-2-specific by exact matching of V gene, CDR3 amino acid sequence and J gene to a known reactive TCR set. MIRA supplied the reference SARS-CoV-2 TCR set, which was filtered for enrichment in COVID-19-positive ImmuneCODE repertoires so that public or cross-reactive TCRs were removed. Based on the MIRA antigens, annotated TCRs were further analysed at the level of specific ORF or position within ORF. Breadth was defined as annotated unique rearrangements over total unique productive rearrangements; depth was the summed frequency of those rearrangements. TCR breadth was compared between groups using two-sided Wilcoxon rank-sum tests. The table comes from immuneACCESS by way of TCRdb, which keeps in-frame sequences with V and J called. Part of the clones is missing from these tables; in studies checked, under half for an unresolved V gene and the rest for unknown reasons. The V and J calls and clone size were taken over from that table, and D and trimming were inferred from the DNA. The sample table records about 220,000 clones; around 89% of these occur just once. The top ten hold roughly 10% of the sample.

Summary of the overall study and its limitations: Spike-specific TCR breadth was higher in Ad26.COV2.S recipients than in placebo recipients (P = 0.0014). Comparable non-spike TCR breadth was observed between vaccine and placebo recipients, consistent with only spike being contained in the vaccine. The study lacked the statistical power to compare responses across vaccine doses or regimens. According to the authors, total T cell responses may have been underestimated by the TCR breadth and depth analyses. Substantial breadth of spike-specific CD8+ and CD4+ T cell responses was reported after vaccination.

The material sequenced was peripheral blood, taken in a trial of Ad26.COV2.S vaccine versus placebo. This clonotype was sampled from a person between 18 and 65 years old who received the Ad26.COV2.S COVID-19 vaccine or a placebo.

The CDR3 reads CASSLAQDSYM. The sequence is built from TRBV5-6 and TRBJ2-7; the table's D gene call, TRBD1, was not cross checked with the DNA. The CDR3 sequence runs 11 residues, both termini included. CDR1 is given as SGHDT and CDR2 as YYEEEE, both from the germline V gene.